These T cell receptor beta chains were read from a single sample in a study of blood T cell repertoires in COVID-19. Using immunoSEQ multiplex PCR, the repertoire was profiled, and TCRdb retains in-frame clones only, with some absent. The sample includes approximately 670,000 clones, over 80% of them seen just once. Sequencing was done on a sample of peripheral blood. These receptors were obtained from a woman aged 18-29 years with acute or convalescent COVID-19. Each CDR3 is given with its conserved first and last residue. The D gene is left open where the match is weak. Clone size is not always given. Where it is, it says once, few, many or a class for expanded clones.

.,TRBJ1-1,TRBV6-5,few,CASMRQLNTEAFF,TGTGCCAGCATGAGGCAATTGAACACTGAAGCTTTCTTT
TRBD2,TRBJ2-3,TRBV5-1,.,CASGLAGDSTDTQYF,TGCGCCAGCGGACTAGCGGGGGATTCCACAGATACGCAGTATTTT
TRBD1,TRBJ1-3,TRBV29-1,.,CSVLTGGAGNTIYF,TGCAGCGTTCTGACAGGGGGCGCTGGAAACACCATATATTTT
TRBD1,TRBJ2-7,TRBV5-1,.,CASSLARDRVDEQYF,TGCGCCAGCAGCTTGGCCCGGGACAGGGTCGACGAGCAGTACTTC
.,TRBJ2-2,TRBV7-9,.,CASSLDSGELFF,TGTGCCAGCAGCTTAGATTCGGGGGAGCTGTTTTTT
.,TRBJ1-2,TRBV6-6,.,CASRQGIEYGYTF,TGTGCCAGCAGACAGGGTATTGAGTATGGCTACACCTTC
.,TRBJ2-4,TRBV21-1,.,CASSKWGRTQKNIQYF,TGTGCCAGCAGCAAATGGGGGCGGACCCAAAAAAACATTCAGTACTTC
.,TRBJ2-2,TRBV2,.,CASNPDNTGELFF,TGTGCCAGCAATCCAGATAACACCGGGGAGCTGTTTTTT
TRBD1,TRBJ2-7,TRBV19,.,CASDDRGLGEQYF,TGTGCCAGTGACGACAGGGGGCTGGGCGAGCAGTACTTC
.,TRBJ1-4,TRBV30,.,CAWSLKTDLEKLFF,TGTGCCTGGAGCCTTAAAACGGACTTAGAAAAACTGTTTTTT
TRBD1,TRBJ1-5,TRBV19,.,CASSIETGGGQPQHF,TGTGCCAGTAGTATTGAAACAGGGGGCGGTCAGCCCCAGCATTTT
.,TRBJ2-2,TRBV4-1,.,CASSPVADHANTGELFF,TGCGCCAGCAGCCCGGTAGCGGATCACGCGAACACCGGGGAGCTGTTTTTT
.,TRBJ2-3,TRBV6-4,.,CASSAKPSSADTQYF,TGTGCCAGCAGCGCCAAACCTAGTAGCGCAGATACGCAGTATTTT
TRBD1,TRBJ2-3,TRBV13,.,CASSLDRGQGAGRDTQYF,TGTGCCAGCAGCTTAGACCGCGGACAGGGGGCAGGTAGAGATACGCAGTATTTT